This T cell receptor (beta chain) was captured by sequencing in a study of CD4 and CD8 cells across lung adenocarcinoma regions. Germline lookup yields CDR1 MNHNS and CDR2 SASEGT. This CDR3 has 15 residues. In TCRdb, the PCR reads were re-called with MiXCR into one record per CDR3 protein. The sample includes about 4,000 distinct CDR3 sequences, roughly 51% of them seen just once. Comments on this clonotype: A read error may produce the germline difference seen at one junction end.

Samples came from patients with localized non-small cell lung adenocarcinoma. This chain connects TRBV6-1 to TRBJ2-3, with TRBD2 matching 9 bases. Sequencing was performed on CD4+ T cells from the margin of a lung tumor. The TCR sequence derives from a female donor with lung adenocarcinoma. The CD4 and CD8 labels of this study may be unreliable. The CDR3 loop reads CASRPGLAADNMQYF. The CDR3 region has the DNA TGTGCCAGCAGGCCGGGACTAGCAGCCGACAATATGCAGTATTTC.